This TCR beta chain was observed in a study of T cell changes during pregnancy in multiple sclerosis. The data were produced by immunoSEQ multiplex PCR, yet TCRdb's version contains in-frame clones alone and is incomplete. The sample lists roughly 60,000 clones; just under 90% were seen once. The sequences come from CD4+ T cells from peripheral blood mononuclear cells, collected in the first trimester of pregnancy. This TCR was recovered from a female donor with multiple sclerosis, enrolled in a pregnancy study.

CDR3 sequence reads: CASSYTGTGRNEAFF. CDR3 DNA sequence: TGTGCCAGCAGTTATACAGGGACAGGGAGGAATGAAGCTTTCTTT. V and J are TRBV6-5 and TRBJ1-1; 9 positions agree with TRBD1. The junction had 9 bases not matched to a gene; V was cut back by 3 bases and J by 7 bases. Per the germline V gene, CDR1 is MNHEY and CDR2 is SVGAGI. The CDR3 extends over 15 amino acids.